A single T cell receptor (beta chain) is shown here with its context. Antigen unknown. Produced via immunoSEQ multiplex PCR; TCRdb's table is partial and in-frame only. Here the sample spans tens of thousands of clones, approximately 83% being singletons. Chemo-refractory metastatic non-small-cell lung cancer patients were treated with focal radiation plus CTLA-4 blockade with ipilimumab. The data were obtained in a study of radiotherapy plus CTLA-4 blockade in lung cancer. Regarding the study as a whole: Blood-borne expansion of tumor-derived TCR clones followed radiotherapy plus ipilimumab. The best predictor of response was reported to be early blood T cell clone dynamics, with interferon-beta.

Trimming removed 0 bases from V and 1 base from J; junction bases left unmatched: 9. The CDR3 has 19 amino acids. Germline CDR1 reads SGHRS; CDR2 reads YFSETQ. The source is a human donor with non-small cell lung cancer who had a partial response to radiotherapy plus ipilimumab. The sequencing used peripheral blood, collected from a patient treated with radiotherapy plus ipilimumab. The V and J genes are TRBV5-1 and TRBJ2-1; 11 nucleotides agree with TRBD2. The CDR3 protein is CASSLGATSGRPSYNEQFF. The CDR3 nucleotides are TGCGCCAGCAGCTTGGGCGCTACTAGCGGGAGACCATCCTACAATGAGCAGTTCTTC.